This T cell receptor (beta chain) was obtained from a study of blood T cell repertoires in COVID-19. Profiled with immunoSEQ multiplex PCR; TCRdb holds only in-frame clones, not every one. Among around 290,000 clones listed, approximately 88% were seen once. The ends lost 5 bases at V and 7 bases at J; junction bases unmatched: 8. The length of the CDR3 is 14 residues. Per germline, CDR1 SGHTA and CDR2 FQGNSA. The clonotype originates from a woman in her 30s who had recovered from COVID-19. V is TRBV7-2 and J is TRBJ1-5; TRBD1 matches at 7 bases. Sequencing was performed on PBMCs or T cells enriched from blood (not recorded which). The CDR3 nucleotides are TGTGCCAGCAGCGACAAGGGGGCTGGCCAGCCCCAGCATTTT. Residues: CASSDKGAGQPQHF.